This T cell receptor (beta chain) is drawn from a study of blood T cells in healthy people across ages (dated by TCRdb to between 2015 and 2017). For the wider study: In model experiments, template switching captured roughly one uniquely barcoded TCR beta cDNA molecule for every two T cells. Age-related changes in TCR beta repertoire diversity were measured in the study by deep sequencing normalized with unique cDNA molecular identifiers. The donors were split into four age groups: young (average about 15 years), middle-aged (about 40), aged (roughly 68) and long-lived (roughly 88). To avoid experimental bias, donors of different ages were randomly spread across the sequencing lanes. For two donors (one aged 18 to 29 and one aged 80 or older), the study analyzed two additional independent replicas of 1 million unique cDNA reads from the same blood draw. General study outcomes and caveats: Because donor CMV infection status was unknown, age-related changes in expanded clonotypes were potentially confounded. Because profiling used bulk unsorted PBMCs, naive and antigen-experienced compartments could not be compared conclusively. As age increased, observed TCR beta diversity per million T cells dropped in a roughly linear way, and a significant reduction was already evident by age about 40. The percentage of naive T cells measured by flow cytometry correlated strongly with observed TCR beta diversity. Compared with the aged group, the long-lived group had more naive CD4+ T cells, fewer expanded clones and increased TCR diversity, a pattern suggesting age selection. Estimates of total diversity from one million sequenced T cells were regarded as lower bounds and underestimates.

There are many counts of this clonotype. What this receptor recognizes is not known. Base qualities are not at hand, and no much larger clone is one base apart. Libraries were prepared through 5' RACE. TCRdb names Illumina HiSeq 2500 as the instrument used. The second PCR ran for roughly 7 to 11 cycles and used a J-beta primer mix along with a sample-barcoded 5' primer. A template-switch 5' adaptor carrying 12 random nucleotides introduced a unique molecular identifier onto each TCR beta cDNA molecule. At least 2.5 million CDR3-containing paired-end reads were obtained from each sample. All of the RNA was converted into first-strand cDNA using the Mint cDNA synthesis kit, with a TRBC-specific oligonucleotide serving as the primer. After uracil-DNA glycosylase treatment, a first 18-cycle PCR used universal primers M1SS and BC2_uni_R on all cDNA. Processing in the source paper ran as follows. For normalization, 1 million high-quality reads were randomly selected from each sample, with every read carrying a distinct molecular identifier. Instead of being binned into consensus sequences, reads that shared molecular identifiers were thrown out. MiTCR, with a Q25 quality threshold and the strictest error-elimination algorithm, was used for CDR3 identification, clonotype clustering and error correction. A nonparametric unseen species model with Euler transformation was used to estimate a lower bound on total TCR beta diversity. TCRdb passed the public sequencing reads through fastp at Q25 and MiXCR, retaining productive beta sequences. Each record represents a unique CDR3 protein, reported with the most common genes and DNA among its rows. TCRdb's processing, not the authors', yielded these V and J calls. This sample comprises 700,000 to 950,000 distinct CDR3 sequences, around 46% of them detected only once. The biggest ten clones account for less than 25% of the sample.

CDR1 and CDR2, per the germline V gene, are SQVTM and ANQGSEA. Cut back by 4 bases and 0 bases, the V and J ends lie 13 bases apart. The CDR3 covers 15 residues, taking in both the cysteine and the phenylalanine. Here the CDR3 DNA is all that survives: 45 bases in frame from base 1. The approximately 39 donors, aged about 6 to 90 years, were systemically healthy Caucasian individuals from Russia. Around 9.9 milliliters of peripheral blood were collected from each donor into EDTA-treated Vacutainer tubes. Ficoll-Paque density-gradient centrifugation was used to isolate PBMCs, with at least 6.5 million per sample. Total RNA was extracted from PBMCs with Trizol reagent, with at least 6 micrograms obtained per sample. For every donor, an aliquot of PBMCs went through flow cytometry to measure the percentages of naive CD45RAhigh/CD27high T cells.

The rearrangement combines TRBV29-1 with TRBJ2-1, with a weak D call of TRBD1 (6 bases match). Specimen: blood. The origin of this receptor is a woman aged 55-70 years in good health. The sequence in DNA is TGCAGCGTTGCGGACAGTCGTAGCTCCTACAATGAGCAGTTCTTC. Its translation reads: CSVADSRSSYNEQFF.